The 14 T cell receptor beta chains given below trace back to one sample, sequenced in a study of CD8+CD57+ T cells in acquired aplastic anemia. Genomic DNA, serving as template, underwent TCR beta VDJ and CDR3 profiling. TCRdb called the reads again in MiXCR, with one record for every CDR3 protein. The table records about 42,000 distinct CDR3 sequences, approximately 67% of them present only once. Sequenced: sorted CD4+, CD8+, or CD8+CD57+ T cells (not recorded which) from PBMCs. Receptors were obtained from a human donor in good health, serving as a control.

This clonotype is medium-sized within its sample. The chain is built from TRBV9 and TRBJ1-3; a weak D match, TRBD1 (5 bases). Germline V gene sequence: CDR1 SGDLS, CDR2 YYNGEE. Deletions cut 3 bases from V and 1 base from J, with 11 bases between. The CDR3 totals 15 residues. In DNA, the CDR3 is TGTGCCAGCAGCGCAGGACACCTATCTGGAAACACCATATATTTT. Translation gives CASSAGHLSGNTIYF. Combining the CDR3 with reference TRBV9 and TRBJ1-3 gives the whole variable domain DSGVTQTPKHLITATGQRVTLRCSPRSGDLSVYWYQQSLDQGLQFLIQYYNGEERAKGNILERFSAQQFPDLHSELNLSSLELGDSALYFCASSAGHLSGNTIYFGEGSWLTVV.

The chain joins TRBV6-5 to TRBJ1-5; tentatively, D is TRBD1 (6 bases). Germline CDR1 and CDR2: MNHEY and SVGAGI. V was clipped by 2 bases and J by 1 base, with 15 bases between them. The CDR3 has 17 residues. CDR3 coding DNA: TGTGCCAGCAGTTACCACGAACAGGGCTTGAGCAATCAGCCCCAGCATTTT. Translated, it gives CASSYHEQGLSNQPQHF.

This chain uses TRBV29-1 with TRBJ2-1; either TRBD1 or TRBD2 may fit D (5 bases each). This CDR3 comprises 14 residues. Trimming removed 4 bases at V and 9 bases at J, with 19 bases between. Germline V gene lookup returns CDR1 SQVTM and CDR2 ANQGSEA. The DNA of the CDR3 is TGCAGCGTTGGCCCCGAAGACGGGACCGGTGAGCAGTTCTTC. It specifies CSVGPEDGTGEQFF.

The CDR3 DNA reads as TGTGCCAGCAGCTTAGGTGGTACGCAGTATTTT. This encodes CASSLGGTQYF. V gene TRBV7-6 combines with J gene TRBJ2-3; D unclear. Germline loops: CDR1 SGHVS, CDR2 FNYEAQ. Trimming cost V 1 base and J 8 bases, with 4 bases left between them. The CDR3 totals 11 residues.

This chain links TRBV10-2 with TRBJ1-6; D is ambiguous. V shed 6 bases and J shed 3 bases, with 15 bases lying between them. This CDR3 comprises 16 residues. CDR1 is WSHSY and CDR2 is SAAADI in the germline V gene. This chain's CDR3 is CASRAGPPYYNSPLHF. CDR3 bases: TGCGCCAGCAGGGCAGGTCCCCCCTACTATAATTCACCCCTCCACTTT.

The chain recombines TRBV25-1 with TRBJ1-5; 9 bases agree with TRBD1. CDR1 and CDR2 (germline): MGHDK, SYGVNS. V gave up 7 bases and J gave up 2 bases; unmatched junction bases: 9. This CDR3 has 16 residues. CDR3 protein: CASKGTGLSRNQPQHF. Written as DNA, the CDR3 is TGTGCCAGCAAAGGGACAGGGTTGAGTCGCAATCAGCCCCAGCATTTT.

The chain joins TRBV10-3 to TRBJ2-7; D possibly corresponds to TRBD1 (5 bases). V lost 7 bases and J 0 bases, leaving 13 bases between the germline ends. This CDR3 has 14 amino acids. Germline V gene data show CDR1 as ENHRY and CDR2 as SYGVKD. The CDR3 bases are TGTGCCATCACCCAAGGGGAAACCTCCTACGAGCAGTACGTC. It yields the protein CAITQGETSYEQYV.

This clonotype was seen at least ten times. The chain joins TRBV28 to TRBJ2-1; 8 bases map to TRBD1. CDR3 length equals 15 residues. Trimming cost V 1 base and J 2 bases; bases outside gene matches: 1. The germline CDR1 and CDR2 sequences are MDHEN and SYDVKM. The CDR3 loop is CASSLSGGTYNEQFF. Written as DNA, the CDR3 is TGTGCCAGCAGTTTATCAGGGGGCACCTACAATGAGCAGTTCTTC. The variable domain in full, with the rest retrieved from reference TRBV28 and TRBJ2-1, is DVKVTQSSRYLVKRTGEKVFLECVQDMDHENMFWYRQDPGLGLRLIYFSYDVKMKEKGDIPEGYSVSREKKERFSLILESASTNQTSMYLCASSLSGGTYNEQFFGPGTRLTVL.

This clonotype was seen only once. The genes are TRBV19 and TRBJ1-1; TRBD1 matches at 8 bases. Trimming removed 10 bases from V and 11 bases from J; junction bases left unmatched: 9. Germline assignment: CDR1 LNHDA and CDR2 SQIVND (reference sequence). CDR3 length: 11 amino acids. CDR3 DNA: TGTGCCACCCACCGGGACAGGCAGGCTTTCTTT. Protein sequence: CATHRDRQAFF.

By sample share, this clonotype is medium-sized. The gene calls are TRBV20-1 and TRBJ1-6, with TRBD1 matching over 7 bases. Per the germline V gene, CDR1 is DFQATT and CDR2 is SNEGSKA (reference sequence). Germline trimming cut 4 bases from V and 8 bases from J; bases unmatched to any gene: 8. The CDR3 covers 14 residues. The CDR3 region is CSATLGDSDSPLHF. The CDR3 DNA reads TGCAGTGCTACACTAGGGGACAGCGATTCACCCCTCCACTTT.

The genes are TRBV10-3 and TRBJ2-7; a weak D match, TRBD2 (5 bases). The V end was cut by 2 bases, the J end by 2 bases, with 13 bases between. CDR1 is ENHRY and CDR2 is SYGVKD in the germline V gene. The CDR3 runs 15 residues. Here the CDR3 reads CAISETLERAYEQYF. CDR3 nucleotides: TGTGCCATCAGTGAGACCCTCGAGAGGGCCTACGAGCAGTACTTC.

This clonotype was seen a few times. The V call is TRBV19, the J call TRBJ2-7; D remains unclear. Germline CDR1 and CDR2: LNHDA and SQIVND (reference sequence). V lost 6 bases and J 5 bases, leaving 17 bases between the germline ends. The CDR3 contains 14 residues. The CDR3 DNA reads as TGTGCCAGTAGAGATCGACCGGCATCCCACGAGCAGTACTTC. Amino acid sequence: CASRDRPASHEQYF.

V gene TRBV2 combines with J gene TRBJ1-6, with D uncertain. Germline V gene sequence: CDR1 SNHLY, CDR2 FYNNEI. CDR3 length: 15 residues. V was pared by 3 bases and J by 9 bases, with 15 bases between. The CDR3 nucleotides are TGTGCCAGCAGTGACGTGAGTGCAAAGGGTTCACCCCTCCACTTT. Amino acid sequence: CASSDVSAKGSPLHF.

In its sample, this clonotype was seen many times. V gene TRBV5-4 combines with J gene TRBJ2-3; tentative D call: TRBD2 (7 bases). The CDR3 length is 16 residues. V lost 1 base, J lost 5 bases, and 17 bases lay in between. Germline V gives CDR1 SGHNT, CDR2 YYREEE (reference sequence). CDR3 coding DNA: TGTGCCAGCAGCTTGACGGGGGGCGGGTCCAGAGATACGCAGTATTTT. This sequence encodes CASSLTGGGSRDTQYF.